These T cell receptor beta chains were read from a single sample in a study of low-dose radiotherapy and immunotherapy resistance in tumors. TCRdb passed the reads through MiXCR, listing each CDR3 protein once. Among 55,000 to 70,000 distinct CDR3 sequences, about 25% were seen once, and the ten largest hold 5.5% to 6.5%. The source material was PBMCs, sampled before treatment. The source of these receptors is a male donor with prostate cancer. Both conserved end residues are part of each CDR3. Fields, in order: J gene, V gene, clone size, CDR3 length, D gene, CDR3 DNA, CDR3 protein. D genes are given only for firm matches. Expanded clones get a size class; other rows say once, few or many, or leave the size out.

TRBJ2-1	TRBV20-1	NA	13	TRBD1	TGCAGTGCTTGGGGGACAGGGGGGAATGAGCAGTTCTTC	CSAWGTGGNEQFF
TRBJ2-1	TRBV7-9	NA	15	TRBD1	TGTGCCAGCAGCTCCCGACAGGGCATCTACAATGAGCAGTTCTTC	CASSSRQGIYNEQFF
TRBJ1-2	TRBV7-2	NA	13	NA	TGTGCCAGCAGCATCGACAGGATCTATGGCTACACCTTC	CASSIDRIYGYTF
TRBJ1-1	TRBV6-2/TRBV6-3	NA	14	NA	TGTGCCAGCAGTCTCCCAGACAGAAACACTGAAGCTTTCTTT	CASSLPDRNTEAFF
TRBJ2-5	TRBV29-1	few	12	NA	TGCAGCGTTGGTCAGGGAGGAGAGACCCAGTACTTC	CSVGQGGETQYF
TRBJ2-7	TRBV2	many	12	NA	TGTGCCAGCGAACAGGGCTCCTACGAGCAGTACTTC	CASEQGSYEQYF
TRBJ2-3	TRBV7-9	many	14	NA	TGTGCCAGCAGCTTAGGGTTAGGGTCAGATACGCAGTATTTT	CASSLGLGSDTQYF
TRBJ2-2	TRBV7-3	many	15	TRBD1	TGTGCCAGCCAGCTTAAGGGGGCGGGCACCGGGGAGCTGTTTTTT	CASQLKGAGTGELFF
TRBJ2-1	TRBV20-1	many	12	NA	TGCAGTGCCCCCGACTCCTACAATGAGCAGTTCTTC	CSAPDSYNEQFF
TRBJ2-5	TRBV28	NA	14	TRBD1	TGTGCCAGCAGTTTGACAGGGAACGGTCCTCCCCAGTACTTC	CASSLTGNGPPQYF
TRBJ2-7	TRBV9	many	14	NA	TGTGCCAGCAGCGTATGGGACGGTTCCTACGAGCAGTACTTC	CASSVWDGSYEQYF
TRBJ2-5	TRBV20-1	many	12	NA	TGCAGTGCTAGCAGGGGACAAGAGACCCAGTACTTC	CSASRGQETQYF
TRBJ1-5	TRBV19	many	13	NA	TGTGCCAGTAGTTGGGAAGGCAATCAGCCCCAGCATTTT	CASSWEGNQPQHF
TRBJ2-7	TRBV7-9	many	12	NA	TGTGCCAGCAGCCACGGATCGTACGAGCAGTACTTC	CASSHGSYEQYF
TRBJ2-7	TRBV10-2	NA	13	TRBD1	TGCGCCAGCAAGGGGGCAGGAAGCTACGAGCAGTACTTC	CASKGAGSYEQYF
TRBJ2-3	TRBV21-1	many	17	NA	TGTGCCAGCAGCGGCCGGGACAGGGAGAACAGCACAGATACGCAGTATTTT	CASSGRDRENSTDTQYF
TRBJ1-1	TRBV12-3/TRBV12-4	NA	16	TRBD1	TGTGCCAGCAGTTCAGTCTCGTACCGGGACAGTCCTGAAGCTTTCTTT	CASSSVSYRDSPEAFF
TRBJ2-1	TRBV5-1	many	16	TRBD2	TGCGCCAGCAGCTGGGGTCTAGCGGGGTCCTACAATGAGCAGTTCTTC	CASSWGLAGSYNEQFF
TRBJ1-1	TRBV6-2/TRBV6-3	many	13	NA	TGTGCCAGCAGTCTCACAGGGTACACTGAAGCTTTCTTT	CASSLTGYTEAFF
TRBJ2-7	TRBV5-6	many	13	NA	TGTGCCAGCAGCTTCTCACTCTCCTACGAGCAGTACTTC	CASSFSLSYEQYF
TRBJ1-1	TRBV20-1	many	14	NA	TGCAGTGCTAGTTTAGTTTCGGGTTACACTGAAGCTTTCTTT	CSASLVSGYTEAFF
TRBJ1-3	TRBV18	NA	16	NA	TGTGCCAGCTCACCACCAAACGCCGGGTCTGGAAACACCATATATTTT	CASSPPNAGSGNTIYF
TRBJ1-1	TRBV11-1	many	12	NA	TGTGCCAGCAGCTTAGCCCTGGGAAAAGCTTTCTTT	CASSLALGKAFF
TRBJ2-7	TRBV9	many	14	NA	TGTGCCAGCAGCCCAACCGGCGGACTGTACGAGCAGTACTTC	CASSPTGGLYEQYF
TRBJ2-2	TRBV20-1	few	14	TRBD2	TGCAGTGCTTCCCCGGGAGGGTACACCGGGGAGCTGTTTTTT	CSASPGGYTGELFF
TRBJ2-7	TRBV14	many	13	NA	TGTGCCAGCAGCCCGGGACACCCGTACGAGCAGTACTTC	CASSPGHPYEQYF
TRBJ1-1	TRBV25-1	many	15	NA	TGTGCCAGCAGTGAATGGGGACAAATGAACACTGAAGCTTTCTTT	CASSEWGQMNTEAFF
TRBJ2-6	TRBV20-1	many	15	NA	TGCAGTGCTAGGACAGGTAGCTCTGGGGCCAACGTCCTGACTTTC	CSARTGSSGANVLTF
TRBJ2-7	TRBV2	many	15	TRBD1	TGTGCCAGCAGCCCCGATCGACAGGGGGCCTACGAGCAGTACTTC	CASSPDRQGAYEQYF
TRBJ2-1	TRBV28	medium-sized	12	NA	TGTGCCAGCAAGGGGGGGATCAATGAGCAGTTCTTC	CASKGGINEQFF
TRBJ2-7	TRBV28	few	16	NA	TGTGCCAGCACTACCCGGGGCGGAGGGATCTCCTACGAGCAGTACTTC	CASTTRGGGISYEQYF
TRBJ2-3	TRBV7-6	few	15	NA	TGTGCCAGCAGCTTAGAGGCTAGCGGCACAGATACGCAGTATTTT	CASSLEASGTDTQYF
TRBJ2-2	TRBV20-1	many	15	TRBD2	TGCAGTGCTGGCATTAGCGGGAGAGACACCGGGGAGCTGTTTTTT	CSAGISGRDTGELFF